This TCR beta chain was sequenced in a study of blood T cell repertoires in COVID-19. Overall study: Nucleic acid was either cDNA or gDNA, and it came from T cells, B-cell-depleted T cells, or PBMCs.

This clone was found a few times. TCRdb's table, derived via immunoSEQ multiplex PCR, lists solely in-frame clones and lacks some. Here the sample spans some 490,000 clones, roughly nine tenths being singletons. Germline lookup yields CDR1 SQVTM and CDR2 ANQGSEA. The CDR3 spans 15 residues. V was cut by 6 bases and J by 0 bases, with 14 bases left in between. The specimen sequenced was PBMCs or T cells enriched from blood (not recorded which). This receptor was obtained from a woman in her sixties who had recovered from COVID-19. This rearrangement joins TRBV29-1 to TRBJ2-2; perhaps TRBD2 as D (7 bases). The CDR3: CSVGGGIANTGELFF. Written as DNA, the CDR3 is TGCAGCGTGGGAGGGGGTATCGCGAACACCGGGGAGCTGTTTTTT.